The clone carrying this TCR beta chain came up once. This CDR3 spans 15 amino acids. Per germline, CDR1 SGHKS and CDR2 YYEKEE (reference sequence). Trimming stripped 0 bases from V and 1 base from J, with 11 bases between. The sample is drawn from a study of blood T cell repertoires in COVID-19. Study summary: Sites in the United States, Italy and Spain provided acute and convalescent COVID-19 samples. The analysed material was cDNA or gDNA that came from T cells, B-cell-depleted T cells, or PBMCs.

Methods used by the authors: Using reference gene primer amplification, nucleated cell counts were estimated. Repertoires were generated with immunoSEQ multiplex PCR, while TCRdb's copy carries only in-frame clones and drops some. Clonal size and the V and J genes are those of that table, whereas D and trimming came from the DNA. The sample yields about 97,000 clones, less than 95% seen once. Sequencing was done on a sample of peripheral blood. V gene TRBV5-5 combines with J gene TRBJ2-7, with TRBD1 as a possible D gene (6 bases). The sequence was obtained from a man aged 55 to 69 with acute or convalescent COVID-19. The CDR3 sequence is CASSLAAGVSYEQYF. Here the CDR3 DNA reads TGTGCCAGCAGCTTGGCCGCAGGGGTTTCCTACGAGCAGTACTTC.